A single sample is the source of the 19 T cell receptor beta chains below, sequenced in a study of T cells in Graves' hyperthyroidism and ophthalmopathy. The TCR beta CDR3 regions underwent amplification using RNA transcripts as the source. The HTBI primer set served for first-round RT-PCR of the TCR CDR3. MiXCR, applied by TCRdb to the multiplex PCR reads, yields one record per CDR3 protein. The sample lists under 450,000 distinct CDR3 sequences, about 18% occurring once. The sequencing input was blood. These receptors were obtained from a woman in her twenties or thirties with Graves' hyperthyroidism that later progressed to Graves' ophthalmopathy.

This clonotype has ten or more counts. The chain employs TRBV10-3 and TRBJ2-3, with 7 positions matching TRBD2. From germline, CDR1 is ENHRY and CDR2 SYGVKD. V lost 3 bases, J lost 3 bases, and 3 bases stayed unmatched. CDR3 length: 14 residues. The DNA of the CDR3 is TGTGCCATCAGTGACTCGGGGGGAACAGATACGCAGTATTTT. Residues: CAISDSGGTDTQYF.

The gene calls are TRBV30 and TRBJ2-1, with 8 bases fitting TRBD2. This CDR3 is built from 13 residues. V shed 0 bases and J 7 bases; nucleotides not matched to a gene: 2. Germline V gene sequence: CDR1 GTSNPN, CDR2 SVGIG (reference sequence). CDR3 bases: TGTGCCTGGAGTGTAACTAGCGGAAATGAGCAGTTCTTC. As protein: CAWSVTSGNEQFF.

This clonotype was observed at least ten times. The rearrangement joins TRBV30 to TRBJ2-5; D unclear. This CDR3 region has 15 residues. Germline V CDR1 and CDR2: GTSNPN, SVGIG (reference sequence). Deletions cut 0 bases from V and 2 bases from J, with 13 bases between. DNA of the CDR3: TGTGCCTGGAGTGTATGGTTCCAAGCGCAAGAGACCCAGTACTTC. This translates into CAWSVWFQAQETQYF. The complete variable domain, with remaining parts taken from reference TRBV30 and TRBJ2-5, reads SQTIHQWPATLVQPVGSPLSLECTVEGTSNPNLYWYRQAAGRGLQLLFYSVGIGQISSEVPQNLSASRPQDRQFILSSKKLLLSDSGFYLCAWSVWFQAQETQYFGPGTRLLVL.

Worth noting for this clonotype: Being one base from a much bigger clone, this may be a read error. The gene calls are TRBV4-2 and TRBJ1-2; D remains ambiguous. CDR1 LGHNA and CDR2 YNFKEQ come from the germline V gene. This CDR3 comprises 19 residues. V shed 0 bases and J shed 3 bases, with 23 bases lying between them. The DNA for the CDR3 is TGTGCCAGCAGCCAAGATAAGTCGGCGTATGGGGAAGCTGACTATGGCTACACCTTC. This translates into CASSQDKSAYGEADYGYTF.

The table lists this clonotype with many counts. The chain couples TRBV18 to TRBJ1-2, with TRBD1 as a possible D gene (5 bases). Germline loops: CDR1 KGHSH, CDR2 LQKENI. With 3 bases removed from V and 3 bases from J, the gap between germline ends came to 20 bases. The CDR3 is made up of 17 amino acids. CDR3 residues: CASSPSSAGAEDYGYTF. In DNA form, the CDR3 reads TGTGCCAGCTCACCCTCATCCGCTGGGGCAGAAGACTATGGCTACACCTTC.

The table lists this clonotype with many counts. The genes are TRBV20-1 and TRBJ2-3; unclear D gene. This CDR3 has 13 residues. V lost 2 bases to trimming and J lost 6 bases, with 12 bases between them. Looked up from germline, CDR1 is DFQATT and CDR2 is SNEGSKA (reference sequence). This CDR3 is CSARLVRTDTQYF. DNA for the CDR3: TGCAGTGCTAGACTAGTAAGAACTGATACGCAGTATTTT.

The V call is TRBV3-1, the J call TRBJ2-1; 8 nucleotides agree with TRBD1. CDR3 size: 15 residues. Germline values: CDR1 LGHDT, CDR2 YNNKEL (reference sequence). V lost 1 base and J lost 7; bases outside the gene matches: 6. CDR3 protein: CASSQATGGPNEQFF. Here the CDR3 DNA reads TGTGCCAGCAGCCAAGCAACAGGGGGGCCGAATGAGCAGTTCTTC.

This clonotype has at least ten counts. J is TRBJ1-3 and V is TRBV2, with TRBD1 identical over 7 bases. The V segment lost 4 bases and the J segment 2 bases; nucleotides outside the gene matches: 5. Germline loops: CDR1 SNHLY, CDR2 FYNNEI. The CDR3 contains 15 residues. CDR3 amino acids: CASSGGQGAGNTIYF. The CDR3 DNA reads as TGTGCCAGCAGTGGAGGTCAGGGGGCTGGAAACACCATATATTTT.

About this clonotype: A much larger clone sits a single nucleotide away, making a read error possible. Since the CDR3 does not end with the conserved phenylalanine or tryptophan, this likely comes from a read error. The V call is TRBV7-3, the J call TRBJ2-5, with D possibly called TRBD1 or TRBD2 (5 bases each). CDR1 SGHTA and CDR2 FQGTGA come from the germline V gene. The CDR3 consists of 16 residues. Between the trimmed V and J ends, which lost 1 base and 5 bases, there was a span of 17 bases. CDR3 region: CASSLSGRAGLETQYS. CDR3 DNA sequence: TGTGCCAGCAGCTTAAGCGGCAGGGCGGGTCTGGAGACCCAGTACTCC.

This clonotype was recorded many times. V and J are TRBV2 and TRBJ2-1, with TRBD2 as a possible D gene (5 bases). CDR1 SNHLY and CDR2 FYNNEI come from the germline V gene. The ends were cut back, 7 bases at V and 3 bases at J, with 10 bases in the middle. CDR3 length: 13 amino acids. The CDR3 DNA reads as TGTGCCAGCAACGTCCGGGACTACAATGAGCAGTTCTTC. As protein: CASNVRDYNEQFF.

This clonotype occurred once. The chain couples TRBV9 to TRBJ2-3; 14 nucleotides align to TRBD2. Germline V lookup: CDR1 SGDLS, CDR2 YYNGEE. The CDR3 contains 16 residues. Trimming took 3 bases from V and 6 from J; bases not matched to a gene: 6. CDR3 in amino acids: CASSERLAGGQDTQYF. The CDR3 DNA follows: TGTGCCAGCAGCGAAAGACTAGCGGGAGGGCAGGATACGCAGTATTTT.

This clonotype came up a few times. The V gene is TRBV4-2, the J gene TRBJ1-2; tentatively, D is TRBD1 (5 bases). CDR1 and CDR2 (germline): LGHNA, YNFKEQ. The CDR3 sequence is 14 residues long. V was cut by 1 base and J by 3 bases, with 9 bases left in between. The CDR3 DNA sequence: TGTGCCAGCAGCCAAGTAGGGGCAGACTATGGCTACACCTTC. This translates into CASSQVGADYGYTF.

This clonotype was recorded at least ten times. The rearrangement joins TRBV27 to TRBJ1-1; D may be TRBD1 (5 bases). Trimming pared 4 bases from V and 11 bases from J, leaving 17 bases between. This CDR3 has 13 amino acids. Germline lookup yields CDR1 MNHEY and CDR2 SMNVEV (reference sequence). The CDR3 sequence is CASSYLAGREAFF. CDR3 DNA sequence: TGTGCCAGCAGTTACTTGGCGGGACGAGAGGCTTTCTTT.

This clonotype was observed at least ten times. CDR3 DNA: TGTGCCAGCAGCTCACAAATCCAGAACACTGAAGCTTTCTTT. It specifies CASSSQIQNTEAFF. The chain couples TRBV11-2 to TRBJ1-1; D remains ambiguous. Germline CDR1 reads SGHAT; CDR2 reads FQNNGV. Trimming took off 4 bases at V and 1 base at J, with 10 bases between the two ends. The CDR3 loop spans 14 amino acids.

This clonotype was detected many times. The chain recombines TRBV5-1 with TRBJ2-1; possible D gene TRBD1, 7 bases. CDR1 and CDR2 from the germline V gene are SGHRS and YFSETQ. CDR3 length equals 13 residues. V lost 3 bases and J 5 bases, leaving 9 bases between the germline ends. The CDR3 region is CASSSGGNNEQFF. As DNA, the CDR3 is TGCGCCAGCAGCTCAGGGGGGAACAATGAGCAGTTCTTC.

The genes are TRBV2 and TRBJ2-1; 10 positions match TRBD2. In germline, CDR1 is SNHLY, CDR2 FYNNEI. The CDR3 is 15 amino acids. J was trimmed by 7 bases and V by 4 bases; bases with no gene match: 7. CDR3 coding DNA: TGTGCCAGCAGTGGTGGTAGCGGGAGGTTAAATGAGCAGTTCTTC. Protein product: CASSGGSGRLNEQFF. The entire variable domain, with the rest obtained from reference TRBV2 and TRBJ2-1, is as follows: EPEVTQTPSHQVTQMGQEVILRCVPISNHLYFYWYRQILGQKVEFLVSFYNNEISEKSEIFDDQFSVERPDGSNFTLKIRSTKLEDSAMYFCASSGGSGRLNEQFFGPGTRLTVL.

The chain combines TRBV15 with TRBJ2-2; D is undetermined. Germline V lookup: CDR1 LNHNV, CDR2 YYDKDF (reference sequence). This CDR3 has 15 amino acids. The V end lost 0 bases, the J end lost 4 bases, and 9 bases lay between the germline ends. Here the CDR3 DNA reads TGTGCCACCAGCAGAGATGCGACGATCACCGGGGAGCTGTTTTTT. It yields the protein CATSRDATITGELFF.

This rearrangement joins TRBV7-7 to TRBJ2-1; tentatively, D is TRBD1 (5 bases). V was clipped by 1 base and J by 5 bases, with 9 bases between them. The length of the CDR3 is 14 residues. Germline assignment: CDR1 SSHAT and CDR2 FNYEAQ (reference sequence). CDR3 coding DNA: TGTGCCAGCAGCTTAGGGGGCCGGGACAATGAGCAGTTCTTC. Translation gives CASSLGGRDNEQFF.

In this sample, this clonotype turned up many times. V and J are TRBV12-3 or TRBV12-4 and TRBJ1-2; 11 bases match TRBD1. The trim removed 5 bases at V and 5 bases at J, leaving 7 bases unmatched. This CDR3 is built from 15 residues. For the CDR3, the DNA is TGTGCCAGCAGTCTGGACAGGGGGCTTAGGTATGGCTACACCTTC. This sequence encodes CASSLDRGLRYGYTF.